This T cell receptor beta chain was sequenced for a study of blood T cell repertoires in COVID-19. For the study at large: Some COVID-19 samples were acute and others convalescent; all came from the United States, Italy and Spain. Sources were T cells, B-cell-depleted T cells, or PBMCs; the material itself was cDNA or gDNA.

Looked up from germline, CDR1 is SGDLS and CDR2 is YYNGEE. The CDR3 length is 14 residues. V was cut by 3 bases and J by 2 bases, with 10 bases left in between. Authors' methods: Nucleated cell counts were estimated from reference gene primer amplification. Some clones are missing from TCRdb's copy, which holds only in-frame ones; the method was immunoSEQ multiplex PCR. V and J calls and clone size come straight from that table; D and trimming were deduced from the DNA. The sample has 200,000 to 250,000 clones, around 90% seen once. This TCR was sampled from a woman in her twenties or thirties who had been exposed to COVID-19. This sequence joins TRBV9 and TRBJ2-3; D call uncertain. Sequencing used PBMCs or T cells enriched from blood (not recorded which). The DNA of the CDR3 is TGTGCCAGCAGCGACATTTCTTTCACAGATACGCAGTATTTT. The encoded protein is CASSDISFTDTQYF.